The 5 T cell receptor beta chains below all came from one sample that was sequenced in a study of CD8+ T cells in alopecia areata. RNA extraction was followed by reverse transcription into cDNA, which acted as the sequencing template. TCRdb keeps only in-frame clones here, not all; method: immunoSEQ multiplex PCR. Found here are 130,000 to 150,000 clones, 62% of them singletons; the top ten hold just over 35%. Sequencing was carried out using CD8+ T cells sorted from blood. These TCRs come from a human donor in good health.

V and J are TRBV5-1 and TRBJ2-6; D gene unclear. CDR1 is SGHRS and CDR2 is YFSETQ in the germline V gene. Trimming removed 2 bases from V and 0 bases from J, with 9 bases in between. This CDR3 comprises 16 residues. CDR3 nucleotide sequence: TGCGCCAGCAGCTTAGAGGTTTTCTCTGGGGCCAACGTCCTGACTTTC. Protein sequence: CASSLEVFSGANVLTF.

The chain employs TRBV5-1 and TRBJ1-4; weak D call: TRBD1 (5 bases). Looked up from germline, CDR1 is SGHRS and CDR2 is YFSETQ. Trimming removed 1 base from V and 12 bases from J, with 10 bases in between. The CDR3 contains 12 residues. CDR3 protein: CASSLKGEQLFF. The DNA for the CDR3 is TGCGCCAGCAGCTTGAAAGGGGAGCAACTGTTTTTT.

The gene calls are TRBV29-1 and TRBJ2-7, with unresolved D. V lost 4 bases and J 2 bases, leaving 12 bases between the germline ends. The CDR3 contains 13 residues. The germline gives CDR1 SQVTM, CDR2 ANQGSEA. The CDR3 here is CSVVYTPTYEQYF. CDR3 DNA: TGCAGCGTTGTGTACACCCCCACCTACGAGCAGTACTTC.

This clone has more than one count but fewer than ten. The chain joins TRBV30 to TRBJ2-1; 11 bases are a match to TRBD2. Germline V gene data show CDR1 as GTSNPN and CDR2 as SVGIG (reference sequence). V shed 2 bases, J shed 9 bases, and the junction held 3 bases outside the gene matches. The CDR3 contains 13 residues. Written as DNA, the CDR3 is TGTGCCTGGAGTACGCTAGCGGGGGGTGAGCAGTTCTTC. Its protein product is CAWSTLAGGEQFF. The full variable domain, its missing parts supplied by reference TRBV30 and TRBJ2-1, is SQTIHQWPATLVQPVGSPLSLECTVEGTSNPNLYWYRQAAGRGLQLLFYSVGIGQISSEVPQNLSASRPQDRQFILSSKKLLLSDSGFYLCAWSTLAGGEQFFGPGTRLTVL.

Here the CDR3 reads CSVEDPTGRDEKLFF. The CDR3 DNA follows: TGCAGCGTTGAAGACCCGACAGGACGCGATGAAAAACTGTTTTTT. V usage is TRBV29-1 and J usage is TRBJ1-4; tentatively, D is TRBD1 (6 bases). V dropped 0 bases and J dropped 6 bases, with 14 bases sitting between them. In germline, CDR1 is SQVTM, CDR2 ANQGSEA. CDR3 length equals 15 residues.